The rows below give T cell receptor beta chains drawn from one sample of a study of blood T cell repertoires in COVID-19. Assay: immunoSEQ multiplex PCR; the TCRdb copy retains only in-frame clones and omits some. Found here are 140,000 or so clones, just under 90% of them singletons; the top ten hold over 8.5%. The source material was peripheral blood. These TCRs come from a woman aged 50 to 65 with active or convalescent COVID-19. CDR3s include the opening cysteine and the closing phenylalanine or tryptophan. D genes are given only for firm matches. Size is stated for part of the rows, as once, few or many counts, or as a class when the clone is expanded.

v_call	j_call	clone_size	d_call	cdr3_aa	cdr3_nt
TRBV4-3	TRBJ1-5	-	TRBD1	CASSQDLPGTGSNQPQHF	TGCGCCAGCAGCCAAGACCTTCCCGGGACAGGGTCCAATCAGCCCCAGCATTTT
TRBV30	TRBJ2-1	-	TRBD2	CAWTSGTNEQFF	TGTGCCTGGACTAGCGGAACGAATGAGCAGTTCTTC
TRBV7-9	TRBJ2-5	few	TRBD2	CASSLLAGGSGTQYF	TGTGCCAGCAGCTTACTCGCGGGGGGATCAGGGACCCAGTACTTC
TRBV2	TRBJ1-1	-	-	CASSEQGEAFF	TGTGCCAGCAGTGAGCAGGGTGAAGCTTTCTTT
TRBV28	TRBJ1-2	-	-	CASSLEGGNYGYTF	TGTGCCAGCAGTTTAGAAGGGGGTAACTATGGCTACACCTTC
TRBV28	TRBJ2-1	-	TRBD2	CASSIAGDYNEQFF	TGTGCCAGCAGTATAGCGGGAGACTACAATGAGCAGTTCTTC
TRBV7-9	TRBJ1-2	-	TRBD1	CASGPRDSYGYTF	TGTGCCAGCGGTCCCCGGGACAGCTATGGCTACACCTTC
TRBV19	TRBJ2-6	-	-	CARSREAGANVLTF	TGTGCCAGATCCAGGGAGGCCGGGGCCAACGTCCTGACTTTC
TRBV28	TRBJ1-2	-	-	CASFTPSEFSGYTF	TGTGCCAGCTTTACCCCCTCAGAATTCTCTGGCTACACCTTC
TRBV15	TRBJ2-1	-	-	CATDIGTSNYQNEQFF	TGTGCCACCGATATTGGGACATCAAACTACCAGAATGAGCAGTTCTTC
TRBV6-5	TRBJ1-5	few	-	CASSRGGEQPQHF	TGTGCCAGCAGTCGGGGGGGAGAGCAGCCCCAGCATTTT
TRBV11-2	TRBJ2-1	-	TRBD1	CASSPSRGQVGNEQFF	TGTGCCAGCAGCCCGAGCAGAGGACAGGTGGGTAATGAGCAGTTCTTC
TRBV19	TRBJ2-3	once	TRBD1	CASSSYRGDTQYF	TGTGCCAGTAGTAGCTACAGGGGAGATACGCAGTATTTT
TRBV9	TRBJ2-1	-	-	CASSPRGAPSSYNEQFF	TGTGCCAGCAGCCCGAGAGGCGCCCCCAGCTCCTACAATGAGCAGTTCTTC
TRBV28	TRBJ2-6	-	TRBD1	CASSPLAWTGSSAGANVLTF	TGTGCCAGCAGTCCTCTCGCCTGGACAGGGAGTAGCGCTGGGGCCAACGTCCTGACTTTC
TRBV12-5	TRBJ1-2	-	-	CASGPGERSGYTF	TGTGCTAGTGGCCCCGGGGAAAGGAGTGGCTACACCTTC
TRBV18	TRBJ1-5	-	TRBD1	CASSPRTGNDQPQHF	TGTGCCAGCTCACCGCGGACAGGTAATGATCAGCCCCAGCATTTT
TRBV14	TRBJ1-6	-	-	CASSQEAMVSPLHF	TGTGCCAGCAGCCAAGAAGCCATGGTCTCACCCCTCCACTTT
TRBV4-3	TRBJ1-1	-	TRBD1	CASSQDYWDSEAFF	TGCGCCAGCAGCCAAGATTACTGGGACAGCGAAGCTTTCTTT
TRBV27	TRBJ2-7	-	TRBD2	CASLAEYYEQYF	TGTGCCAGCCTAGCGGAGTACTACGAGCAGTACTTC
TRBV18	TRBJ2-2	-	TRBD1	CASSPATGDTGELFF	TGTGCCAGCTCACCAGCGACAGGGGACACCGGGGAGCTGTTTTTT
TRBV4-1	TRBJ1-1	-	-	CASRQPAGNTEAFF	TGCGCCAGCAGGCAACCGGCAGGGAACACTGAAGCTTTCTTT
TRBV19	TRBJ1-5	once	-	CASSSRGQGGKIYSNQPQHF	TGTGCCAGTAGTAGCCGAGGCCAGGGTGGGAAAATTTATAGCAATCAGCCCCAGCATTTT
TRBV11-1	TRBJ1-1	few	-	CASSPRTHMNTEAFF	TGTGCCAGCAGCCCGAGGACACATATGAACACTGAAGCTTTCTTT
TRBV7-8	TRBJ1-1	once	TRBD1	CASRRDRVNTEAFF	TGTGCCAGCAGGCGCGACAGGGTGAACACTGAAGCTTTCTTT
TRBV5-1	TRBJ2-1	once	TRBD1	CASSLEKDRVYNEQFF	TGCGCCAGCAGCTTGGAAAAGGACAGGGTCTACAATGAGCAGTTCTTC
TRBV9	TRBJ2-5	-	-	CASSVSDSQETQYF	TGTGCCAGCAGCGTATCAGACTCCCAAGAGACCCAGTACTTC
TRBV7-2	TRBJ2-2	-	-	CASSLAHLLGAGELFF	TGTGCCAGCAGCTTAGCGCATCTGTTAGGAGCCGGGGAGCTGTTTTTT
TRBV7-8	TRBJ1-2	-	-	CASSPAGIPYGYTF	TGTGCCAGCAGCCCCGCCGGGATCCCCTATGGCTACACCTTC
TRBV4-3	TRBJ2-5	few	-	CASSQDITGVRQETQYF	TGCGCCAGCAGCCAAGATATCACGGGGGTACGACAAGAGACCCAGTACTTC
TRBV7-9	TRBJ2-7	-	TRBD2	CASSPWGGPVYEQYF	TGTGCCAGCAGCCCTTGGGGAGGGCCCGTCTACGAGCAGTACTTC
TRBV7-9	TRBJ1-5	once	-	CASSLSGVQPQHF	TGTGCCAGCAGCTTATCAGGGGTTCAGCCCCAGCATTTT
TRBV7-2	TRBJ1-2	-	-	CASSFQGSANYGYTF	TGTGCCAGCAGCTTTCAGGGATCGGCCAACTATGGCTACACCTTC
TRBV2	TRBJ2-7	-	-	CASGGDYEQYF	TGTGCCAGCGGAGGGGACTACGAGCAGTACTTC
TRBV7-9	TRBJ2-2	-	-	CASSLVGQITGELFF	TGTGCCAGCAGCTTAGTGGGACAAATCACCGGGGAGCTGTTTTTT
TRBV4-3	TRBJ1-3	-	-	CASSQVAPQGTNRNTIYF	TGCGCCAGCAGCCAAGTCGCCCCTCAGGGTACCAATCGAAACACCATATATTTT
TRBV11-2	TRBJ1-1	-	-	CASSLSVTNTEAFF	TGTGCCAGCAGCTTAAGCGTTACGAACACTGAAGCTTTCTTT
TRBV4-2	TRBJ2-2	-	TRBD2	CASSQGTSATNTGELFF	TGTGCCAGCAGCCAAGGGACTAGCGCCACGAACACCGGGGAGCTGTTTTTT
TRBV24-1	TRBJ2-3	once	TRBD2	CATGTSGTDTQYF	TGTGCCACCGGGACTAGCGGCACAGATACGCAGTATTTT
TRBV5-4	TRBJ2-5	-	-	CASSRAGAQSGAGTQYF	TGTGCCAGCAGCCGGGCGGGCGCTCAGTCGGGTGCAGGGACCCAGTACTTC
TRBV7-9	TRBJ2-7	-	-	CASSPRPSLDEQYF	TGTGCCAGCAGCCCCAGGCCCTCGTTAGACGAGCAGTACTTC
TRBV7-2	TRBJ1-6	-	-	CASSPTRVTSPLHF	TGTGCCAGCAGCCCTACACGGGTTACTTCACCCCTCCACTTT
TRBV2	TRBJ2-7	-	TRBD2	CASRVAGGSSYEQYF	TGTGCCAGCAGAGTAGCGGGGGGTTCCTCCTACGAGCAGTACTTC
TRBV27	TRBJ2-2	few	-	CASSLPGTGELFF	TGTGCCAGCAGTTTACCAGGGACCGGGGAGCTGTTTTTT
TRBV10-2	TRBJ2-1	-	TRBD1	CASSGAQGINEQFF	TGCGCCAGCAGTGGGGCACAGGGGATCAATGAGCAGTTCTTC
TRBV9	TRBJ1-2	-	TRBD1	CASSATPTDRGSRRGYTF	TGTGCCAGCAGCGCCACCCCAACCGACAGGGGGAGTCGGAGGGGCTACACCTTC
TRBV3-1/TRBV3-2	TRBJ1-2	-	-	CASSQVGYGYTF	TGTGCCAGCAGCCAAGTCGGCTATGGCTACACCTTC
TRBV2	TRBJ2-7	-	TRBD1	CASSGITGAYEQYF	TGTGCCAGCAGTGGAATTACAGGGGCCTACGAGCAGTACTTC
TRBV6-5	TRBJ1-5	-	TRBD1	CASTRGQASNQPQHF	TGTGCCAGCACGAGGGGACAGGCTAGCAATCAGCCCCAGCATTTT
TRBV3-1/TRBV3-2	TRBJ2-1	-	-	CASSQAGAYNEQFF	TGTGCCAGCAGCCAAGCGGGAGCCTACAATGAGCAGTTCTTC
TRBV27	TRBJ1-1	few	TRBD1	CASRGQGFKTFF	TGTGCCAGCAGGGGACAGGGGTTTAAAACTTTCTTT
TRBV6-2/TRBV6-3	TRBJ2-3	-	TRBD2	CASSPLAGGRTDTQYF	TGTGCCAGCAGCCCCCTAGCGGGGGGCCGCACAGATACGCAGTATTTT
TRBV6-4	TRBJ1-6	-	TRBD1	CASSADGQGSNSPLHF	TGTGCCAGCAGTGCCGATGGACAGGGGTCTAATTCACCCCTCCACTTT